This note documents a single T cell receptor beta chain sequence. What it recognizes is unknown. Measured with immunoSEQ multiplex PCR; TCRdb has only the in-frame clones, and not every one. Found here are roughly 120,000 clones, 86% of them singletons; the top ten hold around 5.1%. This record belongs to a study of cytomegalovirus exposure and HLA in healthy donors. Study-level findings and limits: Among TCR beta chains, those listed as cytomegalovirus-associated numbered more than 150. First-cohort TCR clusters tended to co-occur in the 130 or so validation repertoires, a later analysis found.

V lost 0 bases, J lost 6 bases, and 14 bases lay in between. Germline V gene lookup returns CDR1 MNHEY and CDR2 SVGAGI. The CDR3 covers 15 residues. The donors were part of the validation cohort, which consisted of some 120 subjects and was separate from the first cohort of under 750 subjects. This TCR was recovered from a man between 18 and 35 years old in good health and CMV-seronegative. Sequencing input: PBMCs. This chain uses TRBV6-5 with TRBJ1-1; no reliable D call. The CDR3 DNA reads TGTGCCAGCAGTTACTCGGACGGAGGGCGGCCTGAAGCTTTCTTT. It is translated as CASSYSDGGRPEAFF.